This T cell receptor beta chain was sequenced for a study of response to subunit inactivated influenza vaccine. The study, taken as a whole, reports: Authors proposed each seasonal influenza vaccination draws in few new T cells.

In regard to this clonotype: The antigen is not known.

MiXCR was run by TCRdb on the RT-PCR reads, yielding one entry per CDR3 protein. The repertoire holds roughly 650,000 distinct CDR3 sequences, with 12% to 15% as singletons. The CDR3 extends over 12 amino acids. V lost 0 bases, J lost 3 bases, and 6 bases lay in between. Germline assignment: CDR1 SQVTM and CDR2 ANQGSEA. The TCR originated in a man aged 45-60 years who received an inactivated influenza vaccine. Specimen: PBMCs from blood, collected around two weeks before vaccination. The chain carries TRBV29-1 and TRBJ2-7; D call uncertain. The CDR3 here is CSVEDGVYEQYF. CDR3 nucleotide sequence: TGCAGCGTTGAAGATGGGGTCTACGAGCAGTACTTC.